This T cell receptor (beta chain) was captured in a study of PD-L1 blockade in urothelial cancer. Study overall: Males with urothelial cancer arising in the bladder constituted most of the 29 patients. Blood analysis occurred 3 weeks (second dose) and 6 weeks after treatment start.

The CDR3 runs 16 residues. Between the trimmed V and J ends, which lost 5 bases and 3 bases, there was a span of 19 bases. The germline CDR1 and CDR2 sequences are SGHAT and FQNNGV. TCRdb's copy holds only in-frame clones and misses some; the assay was immunoSEQ multiplex PCR. The sample lists approximately 50,000 clones, around four fifths occurring once. Time point in this sample: pretreatment peripheral blood. The sample in question was PBMCs, obtained around atezolizumab (anti-PD-L1) treatment. V usage is TRBV11-2 and J usage is TRBJ1-2; the D is unclear. The TCR originated in a man in his forties or fifties with urothelial cancer. The CDR3 DNA is TGTGCCAGCAGCCCCCAAACGACCGGGGTTTACTATGGCTACACCTTC. Amino acids: CASSPQTTGVYYGYTF.